These 10 T cell receptor beta chains came from one sample sequenced in a study of regulatory T cells in long-lasting Graves disease. As for time point: persistent/refractory GD, antithyroid drugs over 5 years with positive TRAb. PBMCs were the source of the RNA used for TCR sequencing. Construction of TCR beta libraries relied on iRepertoire HTBI primers and on Arm-PCR targeting CDR3 regions. MiXCR was run by TCRdb on the multiplex PCR reads, yielding one entry per CDR3 protein. The table shows under 500,000 distinct CDR3 sequences, with around 20% occurring only once. The material was peripheral blood mononuclear cells (PBMCs), obtained when the disease was refractory, from a patient treated with antithyroid drugs. The receptors were gathered from a female donor with Graves disease.

In this sample, this clonotype turned up a few times. The gene calls are TRBV5-1 and TRBJ2-2; D is ambiguous. The CDR3 is 15 amino acids. The germline V gene has CDR1 SGHRS and CDR2 YFSETQ. With 4 bases removed from V and 4 bases from J, the gap between germline ends came to 14 bases. The CDR3: CASSPKGPGTGELFF. The CDR3 DNA reads TGCGCCAGCAGCCCGAAAGGGCCGGGCACCGGGGAGCTGTTTTTT.

In its sample, this clonotype was seen many times. The rearrangement joins TRBV28 to TRBJ1-5, with D possibly being TRBD1 (6 bases). The CDR3 has 14 amino acids. V was shortened by 4 bases and J by 7 bases, with 14 bases between the two germline ends. In germline, CDR1 is MDHEN, CDR2 SYDVKM. The CDR3 reads CASSSLETGQPQHF. The CDR3 nucleotides read TGTGCCAGCAGTTCCTTAGAGACAGGCCAGCCCCAGCATTTT.

Remarks on this clonotype: Since a much larger clone is just one base distant, this may be a read error. The rearrangement joins TRBV6-2 or TRBV6-3 to TRBJ2-7; no firm D call. CDR3 length: 12 residues. V gave up 10 bases and J gave up 7 bases, with 17 bases separating them. Germline CDR1 is MNHEY and CDR2 is SVGEGT. The CDR3 DNA is TGTGCCATCCTCCCCGGTTACAATGAGCAGTACTTC. This codes for CAILPGYNEQYF.

V and J are TRBV29-1 and TRBJ2-2; possibly TRBD2 for D (5 bases). CDR1 is SQVTM, CDR2 ANQGSEA, per germline. CDR3 length equals 13 residues. V lost 3 bases and J 1 base, leaving 6 bases between the germline ends. The CDR3: CSVEGVNTGELFF. CDR3 DNA sequence: TGCAGCGTTGAGGGAGTGAACACCGGGGAGCTGTTTTTT.

This clonotype was detected only a few times. The rearrangement uses TRBV9 and TRBJ1-1; D is unresolved. Germline CDR1 and CDR2: SGDLS and YYNGEE. The V end was cut by 3 bases, the J end by 4 bases, with 16 bases between. CDR3 size: 15 residues. CDR3 in DNA: TGTGCCAGCAGCGCCGGCCGCGGGGAGACCACTGAAGCTTTCTTT. This translates into CASSAGRGETTEAFF.

As regards this clonotype: Germline is not matched at one junction end, which may reflect a read error. This chain joins TRBV3-1 and TRBJ2-7; D tentatively fits TRBD1 or TRBD2 (6 bases each). The CDR3 covers 14 residues. Germline V lookup: CDR1 LGHDT, CDR2 YNNKEL (reference sequence). DNA of the CDR3: TGTGTCAGCAGCCAACATTTCGGGGGCGTCGAGCAGTACTTC. This codes for CVSSQHFGGVEQYF.

The chain is built from TRBV20-1 and TRBJ2-3; D uncertain. Germline V gene sequence: CDR1 DFQATT, CDR2 SNEGSKA (reference sequence). Trimming shortened V by 5 bases and J by 5 bases, and 20 bases separated the two germline ends. This CDR3 is built from 15 residues. DNA for the CDR3: TGCAGTGCTGAGAACCCCGACTTAGACCGAGATACGCAGTATTTT. Residues: CSAENPDLDRDTQYF.

The rearrangement uses TRBV20-1 and TRBJ2-5; D possibly matches TRBD1 or TRBD2 (6 bases each). Trimming left V 2 bases short and J 5 bases short, with 15 bases between. CDR3 length equals 14 residues. Per the germline V gene, CDR1 is DFQATT and CDR2 is SNEGSKA (reference sequence). The DNA for the CDR3 is TGCAGTGCTAGAAACGAGGAGGGGGGTGAGACCCAGTACTTC. It encodes CSARNEEGGETQYF.

This clonotype was counted at least ten times. The chain uses TRBV20-1 and TRBJ1-2; 8 positions agree with TRBD1. There are 14 residues in the CDR3. The germline V gene has CDR1 DFQATT and CDR2 SNEGSKA (reference sequence). The ends lost 5 bases at V and 8 bases at J; junction bases unmatched: 13. CDR3 residues: CSALHLTGEAGYTF. The CDR3 DNA reads as TGCAGTGCTCTTCATTTGACAGGGGAGGCGGGCTACACCTTC.

This clonotype turned up a few times. The chain is built from TRBV28 and TRBJ2-2; D not resolved. V was cut by 2 bases and J by 0 bases, with 4 bases left in between. CDR1 is MDHEN, CDR2 SYDVKM, per germline. The CDR3 totals 14 residues. The chain's CDR3 is CASSLMANTGELFF. The CDR3 coding sequence is TGTGCCAGCAGTTTAATGGCGAACACCGGGGAGCTGTTTTTT.